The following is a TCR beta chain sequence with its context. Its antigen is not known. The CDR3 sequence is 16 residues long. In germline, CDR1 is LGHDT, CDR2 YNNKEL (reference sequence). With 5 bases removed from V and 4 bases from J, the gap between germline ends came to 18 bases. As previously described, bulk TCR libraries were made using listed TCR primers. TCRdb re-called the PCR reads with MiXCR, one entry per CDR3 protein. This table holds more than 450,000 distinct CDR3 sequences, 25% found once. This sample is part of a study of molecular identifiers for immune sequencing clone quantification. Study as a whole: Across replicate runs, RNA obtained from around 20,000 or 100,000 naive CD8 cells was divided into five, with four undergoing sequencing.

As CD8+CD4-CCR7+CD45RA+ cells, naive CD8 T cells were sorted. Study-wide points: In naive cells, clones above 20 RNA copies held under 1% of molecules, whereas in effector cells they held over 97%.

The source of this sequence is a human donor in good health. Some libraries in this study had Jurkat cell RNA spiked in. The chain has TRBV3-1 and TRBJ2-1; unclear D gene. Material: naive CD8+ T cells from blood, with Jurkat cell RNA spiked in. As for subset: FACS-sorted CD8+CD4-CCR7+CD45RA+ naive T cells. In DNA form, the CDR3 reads TGTGCCAGCAGCTATAAAAGTGGATTCATTTACAATGAGCAGTTCTTC. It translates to CASSYKSGFIYNEQFF.